The 6 T cell receptor beta chains below were found in one sample sequenced in a study of blood T cell repertoires in COVID-19. This table comes from immunoSEQ multiplex PCR, and its TCRdb copy is limited to in-frame clones, with some not included. Of about 400,000 clones in the sample, around nine tenths were seen once. The sequencing input was peripheral blood. These receptors were taken from a human donor in a cohort sampled during active COVID-19.

This sequence joins TRBV7-9 and TRBJ2-7; 10 bases are shared with TRBD1. The germline CDR1 and CDR2 sequences are SEHNR and FQNEAQ (reference sequence). The length of the CDR3 is 15 residues. V shed 3 bases and J 5 bases; nucleotides not matched to a gene: 7. The CDR3 is CASSFSGTGANEQYF. The CDR3 DNA follows: TGTGCCAGCAGCTTTTCCGGGACAGGGGCAAACGAGCAGTACTTC. The variable domain in full, with the rest retrieved from reference TRBV7-9 and TRBJ2-7, is DTGVSQNPRHKITKRGQNVTFRCDPISEHNRLYWYRQTLGQGPEFLTYFQNEAQLEKSRLLSDRFSAERPKGSFSTLEIQRTEQGDSAMYLCASSFSGTGANEQYFGPGTRLTVT.

This clone was seen only a few times. V usage is TRBV11-2 and J usage is TRBJ1-4, with D possibly matching TRBD1 (6 bases). Trimming took 0 bases from V and 8 from J, leaving 10 bases between them. Germline V gene lookup returns CDR1 SGHAT and CDR2 FQNNGV. This CDR3 comprises 14 residues. The CDR3 is CASSLDRTEEKLFF. CDR3 sequence (DNA): TGTGCCAGCAGCTTAGATAGGACAGAGGAAAAACTGTTTTTT.

CDR3 protein: CASTLVEGAYGYTF. Here the CDR3 DNA reads TGTGCCAGCACCCTAGTGGAGGGGGCGTATGGCTACACCTTC. The chain recombines TRBV7-9 with TRBJ1-2; 7 bases are shared with TRBD1. The CDR3 totals 14 residues. Trimming took 7 bases from V and 5 from J; bases not matched to a gene: 10. Germline CDR1 is SEHNR and CDR2 is FQNEAQ (reference sequence).

The V and J genes are TRBV6-5 and TRBJ1-2, with D possibly TRBD1 on 6 matching bases. Germline V gene data show CDR1 as MNHEY and CDR2 as SVGAGI. Trimming shortened V by 7 bases and J by 5 bases, and 14 bases separated the two germline ends. This CDR3 spans 13 amino acids. CDR3 sequence: CASTLDSKYGYTF. In nucleotides, the CDR3 is TGTGCCAGCACTTTGGACAGCAAATATGGCTACACCTTC.

The chain combines TRBV5-1 with TRBJ2-1, with D tentatively TRBD2 (6 bases). V lost 4 bases and J lost 3, with 20 bases in between. The germline V gene has CDR1 SGHRS and CDR2 YFSETQ. The CDR3 has 17 amino acids. CDR3 amino acids: CASSPEGLPLIYNEQFF. The CDR3 DNA reads TGCGCCAGCAGCCCGGAGGGACTCCCCCTGATCTACAATGAGCAGTTCTTC.

The CDR3 reads CASSIQATLQETQYF. The CDR3 coding sequence is TGTGCCAGTAGTATCCAGGCAACCCTACAAGAGACCCAGTACTTC. The gene calls are TRBV19 and TRBJ2-5; unclear D gene. Germline V lookup: CDR1 LNHDA, CDR2 SQIVND (reference sequence). V was trimmed by 3 bases and J by 2 bases, leaving 13 bases between them. This CDR3 has 15 residues.